A single sample is the source of the 7 T cell receptor beta chains below, sequenced in a study of CD8+ T cells in alopecia areata. In each case, RNA was isolated and then reverse transcribed into cDNA as the sequencing template. Only in-frame clones appear in the TCRdb table, and some are missing; sequencing was by immunoSEQ multiplex PCR. Found here are more than 1,500 clones, no singletons; the ten largest cover roughly two fifths. Sample: skin. Source of these receptors: a C3H/HeJ mouse with alopecia areata. The strain's MHC type: H2-k.

This clone occurred many times. The genes are named according to mouse. Coverage ceases 4 residues before the CDR3 finishes, and the germline J gene fills in the end. The rearrangement uses TRBV19 and TRBJ1-2; TRBD1 aligns across 9 bases. This CDR3 region has 14 residues. V lost 4 bases to trimming and J lost 1 base; unmatched junction nucleotides: 2. CDR1 FNHDT and CDR2 SITEND come from the germline V gene (reference sequence). The CDR3 here is CASSSDRGNSDYTF. The part of the CDR3 DNA that was read is TGTGCCAGCAGTTCGGACAGGGGAAACTCC.

This clone has more than one count but fewer than ten. Gene names are the mouse ones. The observed sequence ends 4 residues before the CDR3 terminus, with the missing tail filled in from the germline J gene. The J gene is TRBJ2-7, the V gene TRBV31; 8 bases match TRBD2. The germline gives CDR1 GKSSPN, CDR2 SITVG. This CDR3 contains 13 residues. The V gene end was trimmed by 4 bases and the J gene end by 0 bases; junction bases not matched to a gene: 2. This CDR3 is CAWTGGFSYEQYF. The CDR3 bases that were read are TGTGCCTGGACTGGGGGGTTCTCCTAT. The full variable domain, rest sourced from reference TRBV31 and TRBJ2-7, is AQTIHQWPVAEIKAVGSPLSLGCTIKGKSSPNLYWYWQATGGTLQQLFYSITVGQVESVVQLNLSASRPKDDQFILSTEKLLLSHSGFYLCAWTGGFSYEQYFGPGTRLTVL.

Concerning this clone: Gene names refer to mouse genes. The DNA ends 3 residues before the CDR3 does, and the rest of the CDR3 is filled in from the germline J gene. This rearrangement joins TRBV4 to TRBJ1-6; 8 nucleotides line up with TRBD1. TRBJ1-6 is an open reading frame whose function is uncertain. V lost 5 bases, J lost 2 bases, and 5 bases stayed unmatched. The CDR3 is 16 residues long. The germline V gene encodes CDR1 LGHDT and CDR2 YNNKQL (reference sequence). This CDR3 is CASSPTGGAYNSPLYF. The part of the CDR3 DNA that was read is TGTGCCAGCAGCCCTACAGGGGGAGCCTATAATTCGCCC.

Points on this clone: The gene symbols are mouse symbols. The CDR3 spells CASGDRGQGSDYTF. The sequenced part of the CDR3 DNA is TGTGCCAGCGGGGACAGGGGGCAGGGCTCC. This chain joins TRBV13-2 and TRBJ1-2; TRBD1 matches 11 bases. The CDR3 end is not reached by the read, which stops 4 residues before it; the germline J gene fills it in. CDR1 and CDR2 (germline): NNHNN, SYGAGS (reference sequence). The CDR3 spans 14 residues. V shed 5 bases, J shed 4 bases, and the junction held 4 bases outside the gene matches.

By its share, this clone is medium-sized. Germline and genes here are mouse. The CDR3 end lies 4 residues beyond the end of the read and is filled in from the germline J gene. V is TRBV13-1 and J is TRBJ2-4; 9 nucleotides match TRBD2. V shed 5 bases, J shed 2 bases, and the junction held 3 bases outside the gene matches. Germline lookup yields CDR1 NSHNY and CDR2 SYGAGN. This CDR3 spans 14 amino acids. CDR3 region: CASRRLGDQNTLYF. The part of the CDR3 DNA that was read is TGTGCCAGCAGGAGACTGGGGGATCAAAAC.

This clone was seen ten or more times. Here the gene names and germline are mouse. The read ends 4 residues early relative to the CDR3; the germline J gene fills the gap. The V and J genes are TRBV13-1 and TRBJ1-1; a possible D gene is TRBD1 (5 bases). Trimming removed 0 bases from V and 3 bases from J, with 9 bases in between. CDR3 size: 14 residues. Germline V lookup: CDR1 NSHNY, CDR2 SYGAGN. CDR3 sequence: CASSDARGDTEVFF. The DNA read from the CDR3 is TGTGCCAGCAGTGATGCCCGGGGGGACACA.

This clone has a count of ten or more. The germline and genes are mouse ones. Read sequence stops 4 residues before the CDR3 end, and the germline J gene provides the missing end. This chain joins TRBV1 and TRBJ1-1; TRBD1 is a possible D gene (6 bases). The CDR3 runs to 13 residues. Germline CDR1 and CDR2: NSQYPW and LRSPGD (reference sequence). The V and J ends lost 3 bases and 4 bases respectively, with 9 bases between them. CDR3 DNA (partial): TGCACCTGCAGTGCGGGGGGGCGCACA. This encodes CTCSAGGRT. The complete CDR3 protein is CTCSAGGRTEVFF.